The clone carrying this TCR beta chain was recorded at least ten times. Its antigen remains unidentified. This entry comes from a study of blood T cells in healthy people across ages. PCR was performed a second time for roughly 7 to 11 cycles using a sample-barcoded 5' primer and a J-beta primer mix. Individual samples furnished no less than 2.5 million CDR3-containing paired-end reads apiece. Using its own MiXCR run on the 5' RACE reads, TCRdb lists one record per CDR3 protein. The sample contains about 320,000 distinct CDR3 sequences, roughly a quarter of which appear only once. The CDR3 length is 13 residues. Trimming took 2 bases from V and 5 from J, leaving 8 bases between them. Per the germline V gene, CDR1 is SGHRS and CDR2 is YFSETQ. Regarding the study as a whole: It was found that TCR beta diversity correlated strongly with the percentage of naive T cells. Getting older went along with TCR beta diversity per million T cells dropping roughly linearly.

Sequenced: blood. This clonotype was obtained from a woman between 70 and 85 years old in good health. The rearrangement uses TRBV5-1 and TRBJ2-1; a weak D match, TRBD1 (6 bases). The chain's CDR3 is CASSFRTDNEQFF. The DNA of the CDR3 is TGCGCCAGCAGCTTCCGGACAGACAATGAGCAGTTCTTC.